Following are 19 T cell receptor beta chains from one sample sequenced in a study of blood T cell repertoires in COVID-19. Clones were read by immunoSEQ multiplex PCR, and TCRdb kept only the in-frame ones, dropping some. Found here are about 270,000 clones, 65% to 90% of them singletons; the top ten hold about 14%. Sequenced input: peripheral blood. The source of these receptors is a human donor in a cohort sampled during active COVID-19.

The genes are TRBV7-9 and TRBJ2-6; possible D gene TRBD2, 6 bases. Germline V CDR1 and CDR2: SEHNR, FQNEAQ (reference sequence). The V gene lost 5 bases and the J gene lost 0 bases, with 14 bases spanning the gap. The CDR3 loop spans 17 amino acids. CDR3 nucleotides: TGTGCCAGCAGCCTCGGGGGATGGGGCTCTGGGGCCAACGTCCTGACTTTC. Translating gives CASSLGGWGSGANVLTF.

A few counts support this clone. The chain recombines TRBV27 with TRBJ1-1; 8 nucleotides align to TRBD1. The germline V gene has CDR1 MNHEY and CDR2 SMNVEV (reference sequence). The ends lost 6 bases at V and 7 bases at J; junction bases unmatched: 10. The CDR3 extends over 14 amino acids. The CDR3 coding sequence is TGTGCCAGCAGCGATTCGACAGGGGTCGGTGAAGCTTTCTTT. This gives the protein CASSDSTGVGEAFF.

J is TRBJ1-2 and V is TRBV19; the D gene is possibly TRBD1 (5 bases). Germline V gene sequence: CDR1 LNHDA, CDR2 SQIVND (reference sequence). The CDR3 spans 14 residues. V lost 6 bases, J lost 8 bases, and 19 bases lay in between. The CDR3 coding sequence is TGTGCCAGTAGCCGCGGGGCCCCTATGGAAGGCTACACCTTC. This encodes CASSRGAPMEGYTF.

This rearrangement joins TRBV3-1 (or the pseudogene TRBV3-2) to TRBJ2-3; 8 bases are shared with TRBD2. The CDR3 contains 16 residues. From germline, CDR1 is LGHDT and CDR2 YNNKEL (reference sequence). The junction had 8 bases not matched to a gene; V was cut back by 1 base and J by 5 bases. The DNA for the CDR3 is TGTGCCAGCAGCCAAGCGGGAGGGGGTAAGCAAGATACGCAGTATTTT. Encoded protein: CASSQAGGGKQDTQYF.

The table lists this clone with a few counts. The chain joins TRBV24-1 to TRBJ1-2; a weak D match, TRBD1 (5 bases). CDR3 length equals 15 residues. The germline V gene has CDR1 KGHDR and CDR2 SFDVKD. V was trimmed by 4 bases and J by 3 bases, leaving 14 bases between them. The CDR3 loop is CATSDHDSRYYGYTF. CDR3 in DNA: TGTGCCACCAGTGACCATGACAGCCGATACTATGGCTACACCTTC.

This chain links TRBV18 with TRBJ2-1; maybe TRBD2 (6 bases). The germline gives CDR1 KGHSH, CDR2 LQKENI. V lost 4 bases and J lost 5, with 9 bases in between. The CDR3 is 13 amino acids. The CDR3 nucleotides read TGTGCCAGCTCACGAGGGACTCACAATGAGCAGTTCTTC. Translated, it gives CASSRGTHNEQFF.

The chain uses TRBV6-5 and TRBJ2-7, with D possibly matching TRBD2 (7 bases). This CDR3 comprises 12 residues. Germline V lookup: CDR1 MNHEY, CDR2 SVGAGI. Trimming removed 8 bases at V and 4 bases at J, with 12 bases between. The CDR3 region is CASAGRGYEQYF. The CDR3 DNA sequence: TGTGCCAGCGCGGGGAGGGGGTACGAGCAGTACTTC.

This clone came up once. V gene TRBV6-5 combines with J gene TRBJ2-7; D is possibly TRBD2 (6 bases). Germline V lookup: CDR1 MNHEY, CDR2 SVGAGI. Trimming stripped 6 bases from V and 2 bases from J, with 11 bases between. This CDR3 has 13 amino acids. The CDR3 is CASRQSGPYEQYF. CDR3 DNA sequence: TGTGCCAGCAGACAAAGCGGGCCCTACGAGCAGTACTTC.

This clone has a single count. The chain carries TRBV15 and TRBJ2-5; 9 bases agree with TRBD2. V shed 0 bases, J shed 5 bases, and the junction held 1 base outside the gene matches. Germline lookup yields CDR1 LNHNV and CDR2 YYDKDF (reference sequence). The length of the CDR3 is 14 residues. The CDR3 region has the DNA TGTGCCACCAGCAGAGATACTAGCGGGGAGACCCAGTACTTC. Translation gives CATSRDTSGETQYF.

The CDR3 sequence is CASSLKPQAGVAYEQYF. CDR3 bases: TGTGCCAGCAGCTTAAAACCGCAGGCGGGAGTAGCCTACGAGCAGTACTTC. The chain is built from TRBV7-2 and TRBJ2-7; 7 bases agree with TRBD2. V was clipped by 2 bases and J by 2 bases; unmatched bases: 12. The CDR3 sequence is 17 residues long. From germline, CDR1 is SGHTA and CDR2 FQGNSA.

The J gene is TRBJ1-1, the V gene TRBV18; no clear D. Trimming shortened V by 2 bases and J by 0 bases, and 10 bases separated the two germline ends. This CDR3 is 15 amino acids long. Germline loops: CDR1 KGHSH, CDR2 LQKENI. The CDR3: CASSPKWELNTEAFF. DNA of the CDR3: TGTGCCAGCTCACCAAAGTGGGAGTTGAACACTGAAGCTTTCTTT.

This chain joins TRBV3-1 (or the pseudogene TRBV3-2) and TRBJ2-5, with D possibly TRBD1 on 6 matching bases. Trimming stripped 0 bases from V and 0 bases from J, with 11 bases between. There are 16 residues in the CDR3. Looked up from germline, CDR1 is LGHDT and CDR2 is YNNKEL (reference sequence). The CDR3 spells CASSQEWDNDQETQYF. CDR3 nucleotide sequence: TGTGCCAGCAGCCAAGAGTGGGACAACGACCAAGAGACCCAGTACTTC.

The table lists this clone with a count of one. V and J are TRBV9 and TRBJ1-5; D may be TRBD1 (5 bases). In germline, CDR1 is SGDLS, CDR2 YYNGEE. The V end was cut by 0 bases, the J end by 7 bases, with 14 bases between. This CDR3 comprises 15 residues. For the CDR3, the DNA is TGTGCCAGCAGCGTAGCTCCAGGGTCGGAACAGCCCCAGCATTTT. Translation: CASSVAPGSEQPQHF. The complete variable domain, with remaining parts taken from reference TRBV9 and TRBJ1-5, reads DSGVTQTPKHLITATGQRVTLRCSPRSGDLSVYWYQQSLDQGLQFLIQYYNGEERAKGNILERFSAQQFPDLHSELNLSSLELGDSALYFCASSVAPGSEQPQHFGDGTRLSIL.

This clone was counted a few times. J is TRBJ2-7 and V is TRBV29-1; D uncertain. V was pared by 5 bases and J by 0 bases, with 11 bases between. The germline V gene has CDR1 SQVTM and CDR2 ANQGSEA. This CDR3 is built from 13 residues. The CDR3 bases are TGCAGCGTTTATAAACCACTCTCCTACGAGCAGTACTTC. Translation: CSVYKPLSYEQYF.

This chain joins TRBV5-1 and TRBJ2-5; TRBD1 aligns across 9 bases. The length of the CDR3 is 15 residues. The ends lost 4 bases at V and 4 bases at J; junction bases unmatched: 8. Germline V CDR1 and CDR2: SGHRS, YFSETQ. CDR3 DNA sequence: TGCGCCAGCAGCCCGTCACAGGGGGCTCGAGAGACCCAGTACTTC. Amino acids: CASSPSQGARETQYF.

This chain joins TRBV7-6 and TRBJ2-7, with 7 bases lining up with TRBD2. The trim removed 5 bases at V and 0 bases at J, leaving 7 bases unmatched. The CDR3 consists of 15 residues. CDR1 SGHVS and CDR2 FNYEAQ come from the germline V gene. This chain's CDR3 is CASSRTSGGSYEQYF. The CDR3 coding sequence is TGTGCCAGCAGCCGGACTAGTGGGGGCTCCTACGAGCAGTACTTC.

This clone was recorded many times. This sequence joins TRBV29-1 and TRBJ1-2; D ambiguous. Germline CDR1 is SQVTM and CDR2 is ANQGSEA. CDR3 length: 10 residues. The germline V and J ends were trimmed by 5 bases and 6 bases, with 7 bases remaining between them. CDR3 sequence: CSVWEDGYTF. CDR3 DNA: TGCAGCGTTTGGGAGGATGGCTACACCTTC.

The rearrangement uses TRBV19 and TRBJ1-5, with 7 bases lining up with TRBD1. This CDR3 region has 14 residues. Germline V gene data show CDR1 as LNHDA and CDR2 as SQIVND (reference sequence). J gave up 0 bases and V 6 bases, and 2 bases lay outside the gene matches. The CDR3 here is CASRHRGSNQPQHF. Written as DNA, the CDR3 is TGTGCCAGTAGGCACAGGGGTAGCAATCAGCCCCAGCATTTT.

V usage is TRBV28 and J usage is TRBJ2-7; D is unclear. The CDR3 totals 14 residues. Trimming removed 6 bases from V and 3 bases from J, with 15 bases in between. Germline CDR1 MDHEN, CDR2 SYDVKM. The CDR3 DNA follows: TGTGCCAGCAGCCCTGCCCACAGCCTCTACGAGCAGTACTTC. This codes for CASSPAHSLYEQYF.